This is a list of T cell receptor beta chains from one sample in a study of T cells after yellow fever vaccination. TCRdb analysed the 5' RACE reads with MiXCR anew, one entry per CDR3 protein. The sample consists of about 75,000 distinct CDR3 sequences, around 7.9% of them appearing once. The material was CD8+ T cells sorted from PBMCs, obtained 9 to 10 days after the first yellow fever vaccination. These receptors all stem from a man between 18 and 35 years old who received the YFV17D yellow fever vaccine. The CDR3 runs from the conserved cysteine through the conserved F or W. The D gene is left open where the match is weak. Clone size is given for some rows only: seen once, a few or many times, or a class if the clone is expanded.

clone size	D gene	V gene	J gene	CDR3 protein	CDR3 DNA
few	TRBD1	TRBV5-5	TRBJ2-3	CASSLRTGRGTDTQYF	TGTGCCAGCAGCTTAAGGACAGGGCGAGGGACAGATACGCAGTATTTT
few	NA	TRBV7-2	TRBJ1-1	CASSLSRGLGWYTEAFF	TGTGCCAGCAGCCTATCCCGGGGGCTAGGATGGTACACTGAAGCTTTCTTT
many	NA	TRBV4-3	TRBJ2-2	CAAGSTGELFF	TGCGCCGCGGGGTCCACCGGGGAGCTGTTTTTT
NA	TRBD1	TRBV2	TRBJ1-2	CASSEAVQGAYGYTF	TGTGCCAGCAGTGAAGCTGTTCAGGGGGCTTATGGCTACACCTTC
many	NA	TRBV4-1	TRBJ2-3	CASSPGPDADTQYF	TGCGCCAGCAGCCCAGGGCCGGACGCAGATACGCAGTATTTT
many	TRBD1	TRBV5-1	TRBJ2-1	CASRNPGTGSNEQFF	TGCGCCAGCAGAAACCCCGGGACAGGCTCCAATGAGCAGTTCTTC
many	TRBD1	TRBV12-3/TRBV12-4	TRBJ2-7	CASRGQARWVEQYF	TGTGCCAGCAGGGGACAGGCTAGATGGGTCGAGCAGTACTTC
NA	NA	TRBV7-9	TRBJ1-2	CASSLALQSYGYTF	TGTGCCAGCAGCTTAGCTCTTCAGAGCTATGGCTACACCTTC
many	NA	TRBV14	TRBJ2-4	CASSHDGGVWNIQYF	TGTGCCAGCAGCCATGATGGGGGTGTCTGGAACATTCAGTACTTC
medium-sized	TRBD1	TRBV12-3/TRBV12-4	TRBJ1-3	CASRGFRQGGGNTIYF	TGTGCCAGCAGGGGATTTAGACAGGGTGGTGGAAACACCATATATTTT